This T cell receptor beta chain was sequenced for a study of shared clonotypes between healthy human individuals (dated by TCRdb to 2018 to 2020). Regarding the complete study: The cohort comprised a couple of women and a few men aged 18 to 49 years. For each donor, CD4 naive and CD4 memory were each given three plates, CD8 naive was given two plates, and CD8 memory was given one plate. To estimate repertoire size and how much clonotype sharing occurs between individuals, the study deeply sequenced the blood TCR repertoires of several healthy adults. To increase sequencing depth and limit assay-specific biases, TCR repertoire library preparation and sequencing were carried out by different laboratories using diverse techniques. Leukapheresis yielded between about 0.94 and 9 billion PBMCs per donor.

General study outcomes and caveats: Because the study included a small number of donors, the genetic and exposure-history diversity represented was limited. Naive subsets generally had larger estimated clonotype richness than memory subsets did. Higher generation probabilities were observed for clonotypes shared by all four sorted-subset donors than for non-shared clonotypes. Sampling was limited to blood, and TCR repertoires in tissue likely differ from TCR repertoires in blood. Across several donors, approximately 5% of naive CD4, approximately 3.6% of naive CD8, about 2% of memory CD4, and under 0.45% of memory CD8 clonotypes were shared. Pairwise subsampling led to the expectation that sequencing depth would affect the degree of clonotype sharing among donors. Rarefaction of sorted-subset datasets indicated incomplete sequencing despite the large sequencing depth.

Using the deep immunoSEQ assay, multiplex PCR amplified TCR CDR3 regions from genomic DNA. Extracted genomic DNA from each cell subset was distributed evenly across all wells of several immunoSEQ 96-well plates, and each plate was treated as a replicate. For sorted subsets, each replicate PCR was loaded with approximately 0.2 ug genomic DNA, equivalent to approximately 27,000 T cell genomes. The purified libraries were quantified using a Qubit 3.0 fluorometer, sized with a Bioanalyzer 2100, and then quantified again using the KAPA Library Quantification kit. Each immunoSEQ 96-well plate was sequenced on its own single-read 150-cycle Illumina NextSeq 550 flow cell. Per the source publication's procedure: The immunoSEQ output contained only junctional sequences without quality scores, so filtering could not match that applied to full-length reads. To assign V/J genes and CDR3, sequences were annotated against IMGT germline references using PyIR, a Python wrapper for IgBLAST v1.9. Reads with weak V/J assignments (E-value above 1e-6), missing CDR3, stop codons, out-of-frame junctions, or ambiguous translated residues were removed. A V3J clonotype was defined by an identical inferred V gene, J gene, and CDR3 amino acid sequence. The percentage overlap between two repertoires was calculated by dividing the number of shared unique clonotypes by the size of the smaller repertoire. Repertoire richness was assessed with RTK rarefaction, the Chao1 estimator, and Recon v2.1 estimates of unobserved clonotypes. OLGA was used to compute generation probabilities for all TCRbeta clonotypes that the gDNA method yielded from a handful of donors. This immuneACCESS table, as held by TCRdb, lists in-frame sequences with V and J called but not all clones. Of the missing ones, under half trace to an unresolved V gene in checked studies; the others have no known cause. D and trimming come from the DNA, and the V and J calls and clone size come from that table. The sample contains about 960,000 clones, less than 85% of them found a single time. Of the sample, approximately 1.5% is held by the ten largest clones.

CDR1 and CDR2, looked up from the germline V gene, are MGHRA and YSYEKL. Including cysteine and phenylalanine, the CDR3 has 15 amino acids. The retained sequence is limited to the CDR3, 45 bases, with the frame set at the first base. The V end gives up 3 bases and the J end 6 bases, leaving 8 bases in the junction not matched to a gene. Comments on this clone: This clone's antigen is unknown. Base qualities are not at hand, and no much larger clone is one base apart.

The donors were healthy, HIV-negative adults who had no recently reported acute infections or vaccinations. Every donor was a Caucasian adult living in Nashville, Tennessee, USA. CD4+ T cells were enriched through magnetic negative selection, after which naive cells were positively selected on CD45RA and the remaining negative fraction served as the memory subset. After blood collection by leukapheresis, PBMCs were isolated using Ficoll-Histopaque density gradient centrifugation and then cryopreserved in the vapor phase of liquid nitrogen. Purity and quantity of every magnetically sorted T cell population were checked by analytical flow cytometry. From each sorted fraction, genomic DNA was isolated and quantified by UV absorbance on a Nanodrop 2000c.

Sequencing input: memory CD4+ T cells sorted from blood. Read against the paper, the sample's cell subset or site label means: CD45RA-negative fraction. The rearranged chain carries TRBV4-1 and TRBJ2-1; TRBD1 agrees with 7 junctional bases. The TCR originated in a man aged 18 to 29 in good health. The DNA is as follows: TGCGCCAGCAGCCATGAAATGGGACAGATCAATGAGCAGTTCTTC. Translated, this is CASSHEMGQINEQFF.